This T cell receptor beta chain was captured in a study of T cells in Graves' hyperthyroidism and ophthalmopathy. With duration under 3 months, ophthalmopathy was active: Clinical Activity Score at least 3, NOSPECS at least 4. Lactation, pregnancy, other autoimmune disease or uncontrolled infection excluded patients. Orbital computed tomography and thyroid ultrasound, together with serum TRAb and thyroxine and clinical symptoms, were used for diagnoses. PBMCs were derived from roughly 9.6 ml fresh peripheral blood. The CDR3 sequence is 16 residues long. V dropped 0 bases and J dropped 9; count of bases not matched to a gene: 7. In germline, CDR1 is LGHNA, CDR2 YNFKEQ. TCR beta CDR3 sequences were amplified from RNA transcripts. The HTBI primer set drove a first-round RT-PCR of the TCR CDR3. Each CDR3 protein gets one entry after TCRdb re-called the multiplex PCR reads with MiXCR. There are about 600,000 distinct CDR3 sequences in the sample; 14% occur only once, and approximately 6.4% lies in the top ten.

This sequence joins TRBV4-2 and TRBJ2-1; the match to TRBD2 covers 11 bases. Material: blood. The sequence was obtained from a young woman with Graves' ophthalmopathy. As DNA, the CDR3 is TGTGCCAGCAGCCAAGATGGGATAGCGGGAGGGGTTGAGCAGTTCTTC. Residues: CASSQDGIAGGVEQFF.